The present T cell receptor (beta chain) was sequenced within a study of patients and donors after allogeneic stem cell transplantation. The length of the CDR3 is 16 residues. V lost 5 bases to trimming and J lost 4 bases, with 18 bases between them. The germline V gene encodes CDR1 SEHNR and CDR2 FQNEAQ (reference sequence). One entry per CDR3 protein, called by TCRdb with MiXCR from the RT-PCR reads. The sample lists approximately 220,000 distinct CDR3 sequences, 35% to 45% occurring once. The TCR was taken from a human donor who was either an allogeneic HSCT recipient or a stem cell or donor lymphocyte infusion donor (not recorded which). It is not recorded whose cells these are; they may come from a transplant donor. The sample comprised blood, either unsorted or a sorted T cell fraction (not recorded which). The chain employs TRBV7-9 and TRBJ1-3; D gene unclear. The CDR3 nucleotides read TGTGCCAGCAGCCCTAGCCGGGGATTATCGGGAAACACCATATATTTT. Translated: CASSPSRGLSGNTIYF.